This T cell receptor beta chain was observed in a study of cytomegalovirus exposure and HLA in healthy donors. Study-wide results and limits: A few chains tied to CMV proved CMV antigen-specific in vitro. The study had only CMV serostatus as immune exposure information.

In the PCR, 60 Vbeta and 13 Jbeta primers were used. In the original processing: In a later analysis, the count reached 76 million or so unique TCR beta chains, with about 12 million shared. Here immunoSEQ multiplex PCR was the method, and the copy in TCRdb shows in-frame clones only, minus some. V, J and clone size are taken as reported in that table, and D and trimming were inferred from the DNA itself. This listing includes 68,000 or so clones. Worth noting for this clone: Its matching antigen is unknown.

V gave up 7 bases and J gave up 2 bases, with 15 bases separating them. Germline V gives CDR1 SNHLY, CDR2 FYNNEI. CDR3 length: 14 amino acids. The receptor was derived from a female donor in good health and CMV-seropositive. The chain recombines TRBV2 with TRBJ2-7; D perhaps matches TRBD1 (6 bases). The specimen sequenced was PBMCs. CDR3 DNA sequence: TGTGCCAGCATTCGCCGGGACACCACCTACGAGCAGTACTTC. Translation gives CASIRRDTTYEQYF.